This TCR beta chain was sequenced during a study of identical twins. Findings and limits, study-wide: Low generation probability was overrepresented in out-of-frame alpha sequences shared by twins. Fewer insertions characterized abundant cord blood beta clonotypes, whereas memory repertoires showed none. It was out-of-frame TCR alpha sharing in monozygotic twins that models underestimated.

A few counts support this clonotype. Its antigen is still unknown. V was cut by 6 bases and J by 4 bases, with 12 bases left in between. The CDR3 spans 13 residues. TCRdb ran MiXCR on the 5' RACE reads and lists one entry per CDR3 protein. The table records about 700,000 distinct CDR3 sequences, 5.5% to 7.5% of them present only once. The chain couples TRBV12-3 or TRBV12-4 to TRBJ1-1, with D maybe TRBD1 (5 bases). Sequenced: naive T cells sorted from blood. The source of this sequence is a man younger than 30 in good health. CDR3 sequence (DNA): TGTGCCAGCAGCCGGGCGGGGGGCACTGAAGCTTTCTTT. As protein: CASSRAGGTEAFF.